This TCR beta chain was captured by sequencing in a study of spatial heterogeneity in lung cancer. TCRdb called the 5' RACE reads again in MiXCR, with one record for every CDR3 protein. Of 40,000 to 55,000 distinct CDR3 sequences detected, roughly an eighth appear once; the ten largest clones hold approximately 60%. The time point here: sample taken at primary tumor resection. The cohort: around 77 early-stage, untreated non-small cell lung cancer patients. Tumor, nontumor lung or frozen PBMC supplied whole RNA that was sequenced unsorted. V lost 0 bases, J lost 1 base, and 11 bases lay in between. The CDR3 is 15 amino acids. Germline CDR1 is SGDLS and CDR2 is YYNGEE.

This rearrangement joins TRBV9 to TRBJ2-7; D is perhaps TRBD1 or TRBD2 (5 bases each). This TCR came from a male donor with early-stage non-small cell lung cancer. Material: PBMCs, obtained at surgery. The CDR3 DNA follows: TGTGCCAGCAGCGTAGCAGGGACCTCTTCCTACGAGCAGTACTTC. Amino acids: CASSVAGTSSYEQYF.